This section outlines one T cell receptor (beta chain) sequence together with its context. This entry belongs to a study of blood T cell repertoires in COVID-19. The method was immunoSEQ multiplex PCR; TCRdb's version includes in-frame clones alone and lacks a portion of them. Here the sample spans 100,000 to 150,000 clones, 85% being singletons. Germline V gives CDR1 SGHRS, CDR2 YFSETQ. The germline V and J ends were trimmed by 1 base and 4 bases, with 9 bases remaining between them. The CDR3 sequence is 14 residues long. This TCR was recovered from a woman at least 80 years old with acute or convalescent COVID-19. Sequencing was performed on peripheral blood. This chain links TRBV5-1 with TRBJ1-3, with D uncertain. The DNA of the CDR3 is TGCGCCAGCAGCTTGACAGTCTCCGGAAACACCATATATTTT. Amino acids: CASSLTVSGNTIYF.